Shown below are 20 T cell receptor beta chains from a single sample sequenced in a study of preoperative IRX-2 immunotherapy in early breast cancer (dated by TCRdb to the late 2010s). The method behind the library was the immunoSEQ multiplex PCR assay. TCRdb took this table from immuneACCESS and kept in-frame rearrangements with V and J called. Such tables lack part of the clones; where checked against another copy, unresolved V genes explain under half of the gap, and the rest is unexplained. In all, the sample holds over 55,000 clones, and approximately 93% of those were seen once. The ten largest account for around 1.7% of the sample. The sample's treatment or condition, from its label and the paper: preoperative locoregional IRX-2 cytokine immunotherapy. This sample was gathered from a patient treated with IRX-2 immunotherapy. These receptors came from a human donor with breast cancer.

This chain connects TRBV19 to TRBJ2-1; maybe TRBD1 (6 bases). The CDR3 extends over 14 amino acids. Germline V CDR1 and CDR2: LNHDA, SQIVND (reference sequence). V was trimmed by 7 bases and J by 0 bases, leaving 10 bases between them. The CDR3 sequence: CASTTGSSYNEQFF. In DNA form, the CDR3 reads TGTGCCAGTACCACAGGGAGCTCCTACAATGAGCAGTTCTTC.

The chain has TRBV7-3 and TRBJ2-7, with TRBD2 matching 8 bases. Germline V gene sequence: CDR1 SGHTA, CDR2 FQGTGA. There are 16 residues in the CDR3. The junction had 9 bases not matched to a gene; V was cut back by 5 bases and J by 0 bases. The CDR3 DNA reads TGTGCCAGCAGCGAGCAGGCTAGCGGGTTCTCCTACGAGCAGTACTTC. Translation gives CASSEQASGFSYEQYF.

Written as DNA, the CDR3 is TGTGCCAGCAGCTTTGGAGAGACCCAGTACTTC. This translates into CASSFGETQYF. The chain links TRBV7-2 to TRBJ2-5; D remains ambiguous. The V gene's germline CDR1 is SGHTA and CDR2 FQGNSA. Between the trimmed V and J ends, which lost 3 bases and 4 bases, there was a span of 3 bases. This CDR3 spans 11 amino acids. The full variable domain, with the rest looked up from reference TRBV7-2 and TRBJ2-5, is GAGVSQSPSNKVTEKGKDVELRCDPISGHTALYWYRQSLGQGLEFLIYFQGNSAPDKSGLPSDRFSAERTGGSVSTLTIQRTQQEDSAVYLCASSFGETQYFGPGTRLLVL.

This clone has a single count. The chain uses TRBV5-1 and TRBJ2-7; weak D call: TRBD2 (6 bases). Germline V gives CDR1 SGHRS, CDR2 YFSETQ. V was trimmed by 2 bases and J by 12 bases, leaving 15 bases between them. This CDR3 contains 12 residues. CDR3 coding DNA: TGCGCCAGCAGCTTAATCCCCGGGACTCCGTACTTC. This translates into CASSLIPGTPYF.

The genes are TRBV5-1 and TRBJ2-5; 10 bases fit TRBD1. The CDR3 runs to 15 residues. J was trimmed by 1 base and V by 5 bases; bases with no gene match: 5. Germline assignment: CDR1 SGHRS and CDR2 YFSETQ. In nucleotides, the CDR3 is TGCGCCAGCAGGGACGGACAGGGGGGCCAAGAGACCCAGTACTTC. Its protein product is CASRDGQGGQETQYF.

The chain carries TRBV11-3 and TRBJ2-5, with 9 positions matching TRBD1. The J segment lost 4 bases and the V segment lost 5 bases, leaving 5 bases of the junction unmatched. From germline, CDR1 is SGHNT and CDR2 YENEEA. There are 14 residues in the CDR3. The CDR3 DNA sequence: TGTGCCAGCAGCCCAGGGACAGGGATAGAGACCCAGTACTTC. Translated: CASSPGTGIETQYF.

The chain employs TRBV11-2 and TRBJ2-1; 8 nucleotides agree with TRBD2. After removal of 6 bases from V and 1 base from J, the junction contained 8 bases not matched to a gene. The CDR3 spans 16 residues. In germline, CDR1 is SGHAT, CDR2 FQNNGV. The CDR3 region is CASRPSGGYSYNEQFF. The CDR3 nucleotides read TGTGCCAGCAGACCCAGCGGGGGCTATTCCTACAATGAGCAGTTCTTC.

The rearrangement uses TRBV6-1 and TRBJ1-5; tentative D call: TRBD1 (5 bases). The V end lost 2 bases, the J end lost 6 bases, and 11 bases lay between the germline ends. Germline V gene lookup returns CDR1 MNHNS and CDR2 SASEGT. This CDR3 region has 14 residues. The CDR3 DNA is TGTGCCAGCAGTGAACAGGGCGGGGGTCAGCCCCAGCATTTT. Translated: CASSEQGGGQPQHF.

The chain links TRBV10-3 to TRBJ1-2; D might be TRBD1 (5 bases). V shed 11 bases and J shed 3 bases, with 16 bases lying between them. CDR1 and CDR2 from the germline V gene are ENHRY and SYGVKD. The CDR3 length is 13 residues. The CDR3 spells CAFRPGSDYGYTF. CDR3 coding DNA: TGTGCCTTCCGGCCAGGGAGTGACTATGGCTACACCTTC.

The chain combines TRBV15 with TRBJ2-5; 7 positions agree with TRBD2. This CDR3 is built from 15 residues. Trimming took 1 base from V and 3 from J; bases not matched to a gene: 5. Germline assignment: CDR1 LNHNV and CDR2 YYDKDF (reference sequence). Written as DNA, the CDR3 is TGTGCCACCAGCAGAGCCCCCGGGGGGAAAGAGACCCAGTACTTC. Protein: CATSRAPGGKETQYF.

The J gene is TRBJ2-1, the V gene TRBV6-1; D is unresolved. Per germline, CDR1 MNHNS and CDR2 SASEGT. The CDR3 loop spans 13 amino acids. The germline V and J ends were trimmed by 8 bases and 0 bases, with 8 bases remaining between them. CDR3 DNA sequence: TGTGCCAGCTGGGCGGTCTCCTACAATGAGCAGTTCTTC. Encoded protein: CASWAVSYNEQFF.

A single count supports this clone. The gene calls are TRBV28 and TRBJ1-5; possibly TRBD1 for D (6 bases). This CDR3 has 12 amino acids. Germline CDR1 MDHEN, CDR2 SYDVKM. V was clipped by 8 bases and J by 7 bases, with 12 bases between them. The CDR3 sequence is CASGYREQPQHF. CDR3 bases: TGTGCCAGCGGATACAGGGAGCAGCCCCAGCATTTT.

The gene calls are TRBV11-1 and TRBJ2-3, with D unresolved. V shed 1 base and J shed 9 bases, with 11 bases lying between them. In germline, CDR1 is SGHAT, CDR2 FQDESV (reference sequence). The length of the CDR3 is 13 residues. In nucleotides, the CDR3 is TGTGCCAGCAGCTTAGAAGAACCCTCCACGCAGTATTTT. Its translation: CASSLEEPSTQYF.

The V gene is TRBV2, the J gene TRBJ2-7; 7 bases align to TRBD2. Germline V gives CDR1 SNHLY, CDR2 FYNNEI. V lost 8 bases to trimming and J lost 0 bases; unmatched junction nucleotides: 4. There are 13 residues in the CDR3. The DNA for the CDR3 is TGTGCCAGCGGAGCGGGAAACTCCTACGAGCAGTACTTC. As protein: CASGAGNSYEQYF.

The genes are TRBV6-6 and TRBJ2-3; D is ambiguous. CDR3 length: 14 residues. Germline CDR1 reads MNHNY; CDR2 reads SVGAGI (reference sequence). Trimming removed 6 bases from V and 0 bases from J, with 10 bases in between. CDR3 sequence (DNA): TGTGCCAGCAGAAAAGGGATAAGCACAGATACGCAGTATTTT. Translation: CASRKGISTDTQYF.

The table lists this clone with a count of one. The chain uses TRBV28 and TRBJ2-5; D ambiguous. The CDR3 has 14 residues. Germline CDR1 is MDHEN and CDR2 is SYDVKM. V was cut by 2 bases and J by 1 base, with 8 bases left in between. CDR3 residues: CASSLDGTQETQYF. CDR3 nucleotides: TGTGCCAGCAGTTTAGACGGTACCCAAGAGACCCAGTACTTC.

V and J are TRBV5-4 and TRBJ1-2; D remains unclear. V gave up 1 base and J gave up 5 bases, with 6 bases separating them. The CDR3 spans 12 residues. CDR1 and CDR2 (germline): SGHNT, YYREEE (reference sequence). In nucleotides, the CDR3 is TGTGCCAGCAGCTTGTACAGATATGGCTACACCTTC. Its protein is CASSLYRYGYTF.

V gene TRBV28 combines with J gene TRBJ2-1; 7 bases fit TRBD2. CDR3 length: 16 amino acids. In germline, CDR1 is MDHEN, CDR2 SYDVKM. V shed 5 bases, J shed 2 bases, and the junction held 9 bases outside the gene matches. DNA of the CDR3: TGTGCCAGCAGTCCCCGCGAGCGGGGTCCCTACAATGAGCAGTTCTTC. Its protein is CASSPRERGPYNEQFF.

V is TRBV9 and J is TRBJ2-2; D remains unclear. Germline V gives CDR1 SGDLS, CDR2 YYNGEE. There are 15 residues in the CDR3. V was shortened by 0 bases and J by 5 bases, with 11 bases between the two germline ends. CDR3 nucleotides: TGTGCCAGCAGCGTAGAAGGCGCTCGGACCGGGGAGCTGTTTTTT. Protein product: CASSVEGARTGELFF.

The chain recombines TRBV7-2 with TRBJ1-6; D perhaps matches TRBD1 (5 bases). Per the germline V gene, CDR1 is SGHTA and CDR2 is FQGNSA. This CDR3 is built from 16 residues. Trimming removed 3 bases from V and 9 bases from J, with 18 bases in between. The CDR3 loop reads CASSFSGFTLSSPLHF. DNA of the CDR3: TGTGCCAGCAGCTTTTCAGGGTTCACGCTAAGTTCACCCCTCCACTTT.